This T cell receptor beta chain stems from a study of T cells after yellow fever vaccination. Only one count was recorded for this clonotype. Its antigen is still unknown. The CDR3 consists of 16 residues. V lost 2 bases to trimming and J lost 0 bases, with 11 bases between them. Germline lookup yields CDR1 KGHSH and CDR2 LQKENI. TCRdb reanalysed the 5' RACE reads using MiXCR and keeps one entry per CDR3 protein. The data show about 340,000 distinct CDR3 sequences, 9.5% to 15% seen once. Study results and limitations: Compared with primary, the secondary response was weaker and peaked at day 5, not 15. Most clones from primary vaccination were detected again post-booster (96% CD4, around 90% CD8).

The chain employs TRBV18 and TRBJ1-3; D might be TRBD1 (5 bases). The starting material was CD4+ T cells sorted from PBMCs, obtained 15 days after the yellow fever booster vaccination. The source of this sequence is a man younger than 30 who received the YFV17D yellow fever vaccine. CDR3 nucleotide sequence: TGTGCCAGCTCACCATCGGTTACAGGCTCTGGAAACACCATATATTTT. Protein product: CASSPSVTGSGNTIYF.